This T cell receptor beta chain was obtained from a study of T cells after posttransplantation cyclophosphamide. Regarding the study as a whole: Later post-transplant blood repertoires were often dominated by donor CD8+ memory clones. Blood and skin or GI T cell repertoires showed limited TRB overlap.

This clone was recorded many times. The antigen is undetermined. CDR1 and CDR2 from the germline V gene are LNHDA and SQIVND (reference sequence). This CDR3 is built from 15 residues. The V end lost 3 bases, the J end lost 0 bases, and 11 bases lay between the germline ends. Peripheral blood was collected from the related graft donor on the marrow donation day. Assay used: immunoSEQ multiplex PCR; TCRdb lists only in-frame clones, some missing. The sample has roughly 34,000 clones, none seen only once; the top ten hold 4% to 5.5%. The material sequenced was PBMCs. This TCR came from a woman younger than 45 in good health and a related stem cell transplant donor. This chain links TRBV19 with TRBJ1-1; possibly TRBD1 for D (5 bases). The CDR3 sequence: CASSIRATVNTEAFF. As DNA, the CDR3 is TGTGCCAGTAGTATTAGGGCGACAGTGAACACTGAAGCTTTCTTT.